A single T cell receptor beta chain is shown here with its context. This specimen belongs to a study of blood T cell repertoires in COVID-19. The overall study: PBMCs, B-cell-depleted T cells, or T cells provided the cDNA or gDNA that made up the material.

Original data processing: Estimation of nucleated cell counts was performed using reference gene primer amplification. TCRdb keeps only in-frame clones here, not all; method: immunoSEQ multiplex PCR. D and trimming were read from the DNA, whereas the V and J calls and clone size are those reported in that table. The table records approximately 480,000 clones, about 88% of them present only once. A Seattle source enrolled patients during active infection and followed them longitudinally. The CDR3 is 17 residues long. The germline V gene encodes CDR1 LGHDT and CDR2 YNNKEL (reference sequence). V lost 7 bases to trimming and J lost 6 bases; unmatched junction nucleotides: 15.

The receptor was isolated from a man younger than 35 with COVID-19, enrolled during active disease. The sample consisted of peripheral blood. The chain is built from TRBV3-1 (or the pseudogene TRBV3-2) and TRBJ2-7; 13 nucleotides line up with TRBD2. For the CDR3, the DNA is TGTGCCAGCACCGGACTAGCGGGAGCCGTCACCACGGGCGAGCAGTACTTC. Residues: CASTGLAGAVTTGEQYF.